The clone carrying this T cell receptor beta chain was counted only a few times. What it binds is not known. CDR3 length: 13 amino acids. V was trimmed by 0 bases and J by 5 bases, leaving 8 bases between them. These data are taken from a study of identical twins. Whole-study findings and limits: Carriage of fewer insertions was seen in abundant cord blood beta clonotypes, whereas memory repertoires showed none.

MiXCR was run by TCRdb on the 5' RACE reads, yielding one entry per CDR3 protein. Counted here are nearly 250,000 distinct CDR3 sequences, approximately 7% occurring once; the ten biggest clones make up roughly 3.6%. These data were also reused for a study on yellow fever vaccine responses in identical twins.

The clonotype originates from a woman between 18 and 29 years old in good health. V usage is TRBV12-3 or TRBV12-4 and J usage is TRBJ2-7, with no clear D. Material: memory (CD45RO+) T cells sorted from blood. CDR3 in DNA: TGTGCCAGCAGTTTAGCTGGTTTAAACGAGCAGTACTTC. It codes for CASSLAGLNEQYF.